This TCR beta chain stems from a study of cytomegalovirus exposure and HLA in healthy donors. Study overall: Out of about 180 million T cells, an earlier analysis found roughly 100 million unique TCR beta sequences in total. Tens of millions of unique TCRs, all from HLA-typed donors, were included in an early release of the data. The study, taken as a whole, reports: Presence/absence analysis assumed near-uniform sequencing depth across donors.

A word on this clone: Its antigen remains unidentified.

Primers included in the PCR were 60 Vbeta and 13 Jbeta primers. The method was immunoSEQ multiplex PCR; TCRdb's version includes in-frame clones alone and lacks a portion of them. The top ten clones hold approximately 2% of a sample with around 150,000 clones, around 77% of them seen once. CDR1 is MNHEY, CDR2 SMNVEV, per germline (reference sequence). CDR3 length: 14 residues. The source material was PBMCs. The receptor's source is a young man in good health and CMV-seronegative. The rearrangement uses TRBV27 and TRBJ2-5; possible D gene TRBD2, 6 bases. TRBJ2-7 matches the DNA end more closely, so the J call is doubtful. This CDR3 reads CASSSAGPTYEQYF. The DNA of the CDR3 is TGTGCCAGCAGCTCAGCGGGTCCCACCTACGAGCAGTACTTC.